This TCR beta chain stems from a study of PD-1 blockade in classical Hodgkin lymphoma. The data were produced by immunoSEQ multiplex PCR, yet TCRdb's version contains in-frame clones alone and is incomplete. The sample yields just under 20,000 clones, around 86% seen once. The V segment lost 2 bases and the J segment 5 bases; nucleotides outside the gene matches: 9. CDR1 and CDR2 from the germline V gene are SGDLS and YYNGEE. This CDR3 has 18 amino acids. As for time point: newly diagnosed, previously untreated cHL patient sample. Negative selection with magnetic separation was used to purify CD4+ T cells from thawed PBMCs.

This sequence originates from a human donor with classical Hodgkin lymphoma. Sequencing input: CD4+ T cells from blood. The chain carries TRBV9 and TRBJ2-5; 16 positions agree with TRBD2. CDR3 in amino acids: CASSVGTSGRVTGETQYF. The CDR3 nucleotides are TGTGCCAGCAGCGTCGGGACTAGCGGGAGGGTTACGGGGGAGACCCAGTACTTC.